The 14 T cell receptor beta chains reported below all come from one sample, sequenced in a study of lymphopenia after photon versus proton radiotherapy. Clones were read by immunoSEQ multiplex PCR, and TCRdb kept only the in-frame ones, dropping some. The data show 25,000 to 30,000 clones, about 86% seen once. The sample was peripheral blood, taken from a patient treated with proton-based radiotherapy. These TCRs come from a woman aged 55-75 years with cholangiocarcinoma. Some clones in this sample may be carry-over from other donors' samples.

The chain combines TRBV7-3 with TRBJ1-6, with 10 bases aligning to TRBD1. The CDR3 is 15 amino acids. Trimming removed 5 bases from V and 7 bases from J; junction bases left unmatched: 5. Germline V gene data show CDR1 as SGHTA and CDR2 as FQGTGA. This CDR3 reads CASSPQGQGNSPLHF. The CDR3 region has the DNA TGTGCCAGCAGCCCCCAGGGACAGGGGAATTCACCCCTCCACTTT.

This chain joins TRBV7-9 and TRBJ2-7; D is perhaps TRBD2 (5 bases). Germline values: CDR1 SEHNR, CDR2 FQNEAQ (reference sequence). This CDR3 is 12 amino acids long. V dropped 5 bases and J dropped 6 bases, with 11 bases sitting between them. CDR3 sequence: CASSQRGIEQYF. CDR3 sequence (DNA): TGTGCCAGCAGCCAACGGGGAATCGAGCAGTACTTC.

This chain connects TRBV9 to TRBJ2-1, with D possibly being TRBD2 (5 bases). CDR3 length equals 15 residues. CDR1 SGDLS and CDR2 YYNGEE come from the germline V gene. Trimming pared 0 bases from V and 1 base from J, leaving 8 bases between. The CDR3 DNA follows: TGTGCCAGCAGCGTAGTTACGGGGTCCTACAATGAGCAGTTCTTC. Translation: CASSVVTGSYNEQFF.

The V gene is TRBV6-6, the J gene TRBJ2-5, with D tentatively TRBD1 or TRBD2 (6 bases each). V was trimmed by 7 bases and J by 7 bases, leaving 13 bases between them. The CDR3 length is 12 residues. The germline CDR1 and CDR2 sequences are MNHNY and SVGAGI (reference sequence). CDR3: CASTSEGGTQYF. CDR3 in DNA: TGTGCCAGCACCTCAGAGGGGGGGACCCAGTACTTC.

The rearrangement uses TRBV2 and TRBJ1-3; D is unclear. The germline gives CDR1 SNHLY, CDR2 FYNNEI. V lost 6 bases and J 4 bases, leaving 7 bases between the germline ends. This CDR3 is built from 12 residues. CDR3 nucleotides: TGTGCCAGCAGGGTCAGGGGAAACACCATATATTTT. Its translation is CASRVRGNTIYF.

About this clone itself: Germline and junction disagree at one end, which may indicate a read error. The rearrangement uses TRBV27 and TRBJ2-7, with TRBD1 matching over 9 bases. Germline CDR1 is MNHEY and CDR2 is SMNVEV (reference sequence). This CDR3 comprises 15 residues. CDR3 coding DNA: TGTGCCAGCAGTGCACAGGGGGCGCTGGGAGGCGGGCTACACTTC. Translated, it gives CASSAQGALGGGLHF.

This rearrangement joins TRBV7-8 to TRBJ1-1; D call uncertain. The V gene's germline CDR1 is SGHVS and CDR2 FQNEAQ. V was trimmed by 5 bases and J by 11 bases, leaving 18 bases between them. The CDR3 runs 13 residues. The CDR3 is CASSPLSKLAAFF. CDR3 in DNA: TGTGCCAGCAGCCCCCTGTCGAAACTAGCTGCTTTCTTT. The full variable domain, its missing parts supplied by reference TRBV7-8 and TRBJ1-1, is GAGVSQSPRYKVAKRGQDVALRCDPISGHVSLFWYQQALGQGPEFLTYFQNEAQLDKSGLPSDRFFAERPEGSVSTLKIQRTQQEDSAVYLCASSPLSKLAAFFGQGTRLTVV.

The chain combines TRBV15 with TRBJ1-1; the D is unclear. The ends were cut back, 1 base at V and 3 bases at J, with 9 bases in the middle. The length of the CDR3 is 14 residues. The germline V gene has CDR1 LNHNV and CDR2 YYDKDF (reference sequence). This CDR3 reads CATSRVFMDTEAFF. CDR3 DNA sequence: TGTGCCACCAGCAGAGTGTTCATGGACACTGAAGCTTTCTTT. Full variable domain (outside the CDR3, taken from reference TRBV15 and TRBJ1-1): DAMVIQNPRYQVTQFGKPVTLSCSQTLNHNVMYWYQQKSSQAPKLLFHYYDKDFNNEADTPDNFQSRRPNTSFCFLDIRSPGLGDTAMYLCATSRVFMDTEAFFGQGTRLTVV.

This clone was detected only a few times. This CDR3 reads CASSPRGTATSNYGYTF. CDR3 sequence (DNA): TGTGCCAGCTCACCACGCGGGACAGCCACTTCTAACTATGGCTACACCTTC. V and J are TRBV18 and TRBJ1-2; 7 positions match TRBD1. The germline V gene has CDR1 KGHSH and CDR2 LQKENI. There are 17 residues in the CDR3. Trimming removed 1 base from V and 0 bases from J; junction bases left unmatched: 8.

The chain recombines TRBV18 with TRBJ2-1, with D tentatively TRBD2 (6 bases). The V gene's germline CDR1 is KGHSH and CDR2 LQKENI. V lost 3 bases to trimming and J lost 5 bases, with 8 bases between them. The CDR3 runs to 13 residues. This CDR3 reads CASSPGLNNEQFF. CDR3 nucleotides: TGTGCCAGCTCACCGGGACTGAACAATGAGCAGTTCTTC.

The V gene is TRBV7-9, the J gene TRBJ2-1; TRBD1 matches 8 bases. J was trimmed by 7 bases and V by 5 bases; bases with no gene match: 4. The germline gives CDR1 SEHNR, CDR2 FQNEAQ (reference sequence). The CDR3 is 13 residues long. In DNA form, the CDR3 reads TGTGCCAGCAGCACGTACAGGGGGAATGAGCAGTTCTTC. Translated: CASSTYRGNEQFF.

J is TRBJ2-5 and V is TRBV5-1; either TRBD1 or TRBD2 may supply D (6 bases each). Germline-derived CDR1 and CDR2 are SGHRS and YFSETQ. This CDR3 comprises 16 residues. V was clipped by 4 bases and J by 2 bases, with 18 bases between them. This CDR3 is CASSRMQGRIQETQYF. The CDR3 DNA sequence: TGCGCCAGCAGCCGGATGCAGGGGAGGATACAAGAGACCCAGTACTTC.

This clone has more than one count but fewer than ten. This rearrangement joins TRBV6-5 to TRBJ2-1, with 7 bases that match TRBD2. The CDR3 runs 15 residues. Trimming removed 0 bases from V and 8 bases from J; junction bases left unmatched: 7. Per the germline V gene, CDR1 is MNHEY and CDR2 is SVGAGI. In nucleotides, the CDR3 is TGTGCCAGCAGTTACTCGTTTACTAGCGAATATGAGCAGTTCTTC. It yields the protein CASSYSFTSEYEQFF.

V and J are TRBV18 and TRBJ1-2; D ambiguous. This CDR3 has 15 amino acids. V was pared by 3 bases and J by 2 bases, with 13 bases between. CDR1 and CDR2 (germline): KGHSH, LQKENI. The CDR3 is CASSPYKTNNYGYTF. CDR3 bases: TGTGCCAGCTCACCCTATAAGACAAACAACTATGGCTACACCTTC.